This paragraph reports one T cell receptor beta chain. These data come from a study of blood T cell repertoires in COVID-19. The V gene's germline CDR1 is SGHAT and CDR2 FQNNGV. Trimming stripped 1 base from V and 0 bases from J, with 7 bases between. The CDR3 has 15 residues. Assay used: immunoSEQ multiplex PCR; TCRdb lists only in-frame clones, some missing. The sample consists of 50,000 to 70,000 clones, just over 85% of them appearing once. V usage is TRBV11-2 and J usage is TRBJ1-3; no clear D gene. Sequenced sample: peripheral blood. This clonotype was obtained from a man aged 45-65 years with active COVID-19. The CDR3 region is CASSLVSGSGNTIYF. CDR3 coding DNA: TGTGCCAGCAGCTTAGTTTCCGGCTCTGGAAACACCATATATTTT.